These T cell receptor beta chains were read from a single sample in a study of cytomegalovirus exposure and HLA in healthy donors. Assay used: immunoSEQ multiplex PCR; TCRdb lists only in-frame clones, some missing. This sample's clone table lists around 130,000 clones. What was sequenced was PBMCs. The receptors were gathered from a woman between 40 and 50 years old in good health and CMV-seronegative. Both conserved end residues are part of each CDR3. The D gene is left open where the match is weak.

CDR3 | DNA | J | D | V
CASTGTGSQTGELFF | TGTGCCAGCACTGGGACAGGTAGTCAAACCGGGGAGCTGTTTTTT | TRBJ2-2 | TRBD1 | TRBV11-3
CAAKRDTSYEQYF | TGTGCCGCAAAGCGGGACACCTCCTACGAGCAGTACTTC | TRBJ2-7 | . | TRBV10-3
CASSLLGQGGSPLHF | TGTGCCAGCAGTCTACTGGGACAGGGCGGATCACCCCTCCACTTT | TRBJ1-6 | TRBD1 | TRBV2
CASSTTGTGGPRAEAFF | TGCGCCAGCAGCACCACCGGGACAGGGGGCCCGAGGGCTGAAGCTTTCTTT | TRBJ1-1 | TRBD1 | TRBV5-1
CASSTTSGGSDTQYF | TGTGCCAGCAGTACCACTAGCGGGGGTTCAGATACGCAGTATTTT | TRBJ2-3 | TRBD2 | TRBV6-1
CASSQDLAILRSTDTQYF | TGTGCCAGCAGCCAAGATTTAGCGATTTTACGTAGCACAGATACGCAGTATTTT | TRBJ2-3 | . | TRBV14
CASSFYGQRWTGELFF | TGTGCCAGCAGCTTTTACGGACAGAGGTGGACCGGGGAGCTGTTTTTT | TRBJ2-2 | . | TRBV7-9
CASSWTSGVLAGELFF | TGTGCCAGCAGTTGGACTAGCGGGGTCTTGGCCGGGGAGCTGTTTTTT | TRBJ2-2 | TRBD2 | TRBV27
CASGRDNGNYGYTF | TGTGCCAGCGGCAGGGACAACGGCAACTATGGCTACACCTTC | TRBJ1-2 | . | TRBV7-2
CASRQQEGANTEAFF | TGTGCCAGCAGACAGCAGGAGGGGGCGAACACTGAAGCTTTCTTT | TRBJ1-1 | TRBD1 | TRBV6-6
CASSFVSGDTEAFF | TGCGCCAGCAGCTTCGTGTCCGGGGACACTGAAGCTTTCTTT | TRBJ1-1 | . | TRBV5-1
CASSSQSYGYTF | TGCGCCAGCAGCTCACAGAGCTATGGCTACACCTTC | TRBJ1-2 | . | TRBV5-1
CAISESGSGNYNEQFF | TGTGCCATCAGTGAGTCTGGTAGCGGAAACTACAATGAGCAGTTCTTC | TRBJ2-1 | . | TRBV10-3
CASSYGQLQETQYF | TGTGCCAGCAGTTACGGACAGCTACAAGAGACCCAGTACTTC | TRBJ2-5 | . | TRBV6-5
CASKGPGGQETQYF | TGCGCCAGCAAAGGGCCGGGAGGCCAAGAGACCCAGTACTTC | TRBJ2-5 | TRBD2 | TRBV5-1
CATLRDRVYGYTF | TGTGCCACCCTCCGGGACAGAGTCTATGGCTACACCTTC | TRBJ1-2 | TRBD1 | TRBV19
CASSADRNYGYTF | TGTGCCAGTAGTGCCGACAGGAACTATGGCTACACCTTC | TRBJ1-2 | . | TRBV19
CASSSIRLSSGNTIYF | TGTGCCAGCAGCTCTATCAGGTTGTCCTCTGGAAACACCATATATTTT | TRBJ1-3 | . | TRBV21-1
CASSGLTDTQYF | TGTGCCAGCAGCGGGCTCACAGATACGCAGTATTTT | TRBJ2-3 | . | TRBV9
CASSFGSSETQYF | TGTGCCAGCAGCTTTGGGAGTAGCGAGACCCAGTACTTC | TRBJ2-5 | . | TRBV11-2
CASGGQGKNQPQHF | TGTGCCAGCGGCGGACAGGGGAAAAATCAGCCCCAGCATTTT | TRBJ1-5 | TRBD1 | TRBV5-4
CASSIDQFTARELFF | TGTGCCAGTAGTATAGACCAATTCACTGCTCGGGAGCTGTTTTTT | TRBJ2-2 | . | TRBV19
CASSLVQGPHNEQFF | TGTGCCAGCAGCTTAGTTCAGGGGCCCCACAATGAGCAGTTCTTC | TRBJ2-1 | . | TRBV7-2
CASSLAVPSNYGYTF | TGTGCCAGCAGCTTAGCGGTGCCCTCTAACTATGGCTACACCTTC | TRBJ1-2 | . | TRBV11-2
CASSGAGGPTNSPLHF | TGTGCCAGCAGCGGGGCCGGGGGTCCCACTAATTCACCCCTCCACTTT | TRBJ1-6 | . | TRBV7-2
CASSTSPRTGANVLTF | TGTGCCAGTAGTACTTCCCCGAGGACTGGGGCCAACGTCCTGACTTTC | TRBJ2-6 | . | TRBV19
CASSLEGQRYGYTF | TGCGCCAGCAGCTTGGAGGGACAGAGATATGGCTACACCTTC | TRBJ1-2 | TRBD1 | TRBV5-1
CASRTSGGPLDEQYF | TGTGCCAGCAGAACTAGCGGGGGGCCCCTTGACGAGCAGTACTTC | TRBJ2-7 | TRBD2 | TRBV6-4
CASRLGGINPFF | TGTGCCAGTCGATTAGGAGGAATCAATCCGTTTTTT | TRBJ1-4 | . | TRBV2
CASRRGQGVYGYTF | TGTGCCAGCAGGCGTGGACAGGGGGTCTATGGCTACACCTTC | TRBJ1-2 | TRBD1 | TRBV11-2
CASSFTFIQAGDYGYTF | TGTGCCAGCAGTTTCACTTTTATACAGGCTGGGGACTATGGCTACACCTTC | TRBJ1-2 | . | TRBV7-2
CASSSRDRGNPPLHF | TGTGCCAGCAGCTCAAGGGACAGGGGTAATCCACCCCTCCACTTT | TRBJ1-6 | TRBD1 | TRBV9
CASSLNQGGFGNTIYF | TGTGCCAGCAGCTTAAACCAGGGAGGATTTGGAAACACCATATATTTT | TRBJ1-3 | . | TRBV7-6
CASSPGTGSSYNSPLHF | TGTGCCAGCAGCCCCGGGACAGGGAGCTCCTATAATTCACCCCTCCACTTT | TRBJ1-6 | TRBD1 | TRBV4-2
CASSSGTEAFF | TGTGCCAGCAGTTCGGGCACTGAAGCTTTCTTT | TRBJ1-1 | . | TRBV6-6
CSARENGYTF | TGCAGTGCTAGGGAGAATGGCTACACCTTC | TRBJ1-2 | . | TRBV20-1
CASSPLQGNEQYF | TGTGCCAGCTCACCCCTACAGGGCAACGAGCAGTACTTC | TRBJ2-7 | . | TRBV18
CAISEIGEQFF | TGTGCCATCAGTGAAATCGGTGAGCAGTTCTTC | TRBJ2-1 | . | TRBV10-3
CASSLKPENTEAFF | TGTGCCAGCAGCTTAAAACCAGAGAACACTGAAGCTTTCTTT | TRBJ1-1 | . | TRBV7-2
CAHRWSESTEAFF | TGTGCCCACCGTTGGTCGGAGAGCACTGAAGCTTTCTTT | TRBJ1-1 | . | TRBV6-1
CASRFGTVHSNQSQHF | TGTGCCAGCAGGTTTGGGACAGTTCATAGCAATCAGTCCCAGCATTTT | TRBJ1-5 | TRBD1 | TRBV5-4
CASSSVGGDTQYF | TGTGCCAGCAGCTCCGTAGGCGGAGATACGCAGTATTTT | TRBJ2-3 | . | TRBV7-2
CASSLQGQGRTEAFF | TGTGCCAGCAGCTTACAAGGACAGGGGAGGACTGAAGCTTTCTTT | TRBJ1-1 | TRBD1 | TRBV7-3
CASSQGSLAGVSTDTQYF | TGTGCCAGCAGCCAAGGAAGTCTAGCGGGGGTCTCCACAGATACGCAGTATTTT | TRBJ2-3 | TRBD2 | TRBV4-2
CAIHPAGGTEAFF | TGTGCCATCCATCCGGCGGGAGGCACTGAAGCTTTCTTT | TRBJ1-1 | . | TRBV10-3
CASSPPRTGSSYNSPLHF | TGTGCCAGCAGCCCTCCGCGGACAGGGAGCTCCTATAATTCACCCCTCCACTTT | TRBJ1-6 | TRBD1 | TRBV14
CASSLLAGGTDTQYF | TGTGCCAGCAGCTTACTAGCGGGGGGCACAGATACGCAGTATTTT | TRBJ2-3 | TRBD2 | TRBV7-2
CASSLVLGGGTEAFF | TGTGCCAGCAGCTTGGTTCTCGGGGGAGGCACTGAAGCTTTCTTT | TRBJ1-1 | . | TRBV5-6
CASSSVYEQYF | TGTGCCAGCAGCTCGGTATACGAGCAGTACTTC | TRBJ2-7 | . | TRBV6-5